The next 24 T cell receptor beta chains were all read from a single sample in a study of T cell changes during pregnancy in multiple sclerosis (dated by TCRdb to about 2019). Library construction relied on the immunoSEQ multiplex PCR assay. This is the immuneACCESS table as TCRdb keeps it, with only in-frame sequences that have V and J called. A part of the clones is gone; compared with another copy, unresolved V genes explain less than half, and the rest is unexplained. The sample table shows about 92,000 clones, and approximately 92% are seen once. The ten largest clones add up to roughly 2.7% of the sample. The source material was peripheral blood, sampled in the first trimester of pregnancy. These receptors were collected from a female donor with multiple sclerosis, enrolled in a pregnancy study.

This rearrangement joins TRBV6-5 to TRBJ2-2; D possibly corresponds to TRBD2 (6 bases). Germline V gene sequence: CDR1 MNHEY, CDR2 SVGAGI. The CDR3 contains 15 residues. V dropped 4 bases and J dropped 1 base, with 10 bases sitting between them. CDR3 coding DNA: TGTGCCAGCAGTTGGGGGGTGATGAACACCGGGGAGCTGTTTTTT. Its translation: CASSWGVMNTGELFF.

This chain connects TRBV7-9 to TRBJ1-4; 8 positions match TRBD1. There are 17 residues in the CDR3. Losses at the gene ends were 1 base for V and 7 bases for J; bases not matched to a gene: 11. Looked up from germline, CDR1 is SEHNR and CDR2 is FQNEAQ (reference sequence). This CDR3 reads CASSLEFRDRSIEKLFF. The DNA of the CDR3 is TGTGCCAGCAGCTTAGAATTTCGGGACAGGTCGATTGAAAAACTGTTTTTT.

V is TRBV2 and J is TRBJ1-1, with D hard to call. The CDR3 sequence is 14 residues long. The V end lost 2 bases, the J end lost 6 bases, and 13 bases lay between the germline ends. Germline CDR1 reads SNHLY; CDR2 reads FYNNEI. The CDR3: CASSEWAGKAEAFF. The CDR3 DNA is TGTGCCAGCAGTGAATGGGCGGGCAAGGCTGAAGCTTTCTTT.

The chain has TRBV14 and TRBJ2-7; 13 nucleotides line up with TRBD2. Germline V lookup: CDR1 SGHDN, CDR2 FVKESK. V trimming: 4 bases; J trimming: 5 bases; junction bases outside the gene matches: 5. The CDR3 runs to 15 residues. CDR3 loop: CASSLLAGGPNEQYF. CDR3 nucleotide sequence: TGTGCCAGCAGCCTACTAGCGGGAGGGCCTAACGAGCAGTACTTC. Together with reference TRBV14 and TRBJ2-7, the CDR3 gives the full variable domain: EAGVTQFPSHSVIEKGQTVTLRCDPISGHDNLYWYRRVMGKEIKFLLHFVKESKQDESGMPNNRFLAERTGGTYSTLKVQPAELEDSGVYFCASSLLAGGPNEQYFGPGTRLTVT.

CDR3: CASSLVMEEQFF. CDR3 coding DNA: TGTGCCAGCAGCTTAGTCATGGAGGAGCAGTTCTTC. This rearrangement joins TRBV7-9 to TRBJ2-1, with unresolved D. Trimming left V 1 base short and J 10 bases short, with 8 bases between. Germline assignment: CDR1 SEHNR and CDR2 FQNEAQ (reference sequence). The CDR3 runs 12 residues. Filled out from reference TRBV7-9 and TRBJ2-1, the complete variable domain reads DTGVSQNPRHKITKRGQNVTFRCDPISEHNRLYWYRQTLGQGPEFLTYFQNEAQLEKSRLLSDRFSAERPKGSFSTLEIQRTEQGDSAMYLCASSLVMEEQFFGPGTRLTVL.

The chain combines TRBV29-1 with TRBJ2-3; 7 positions agree with TRBD2. The CDR3 is 14 amino acids. V trimming: 3 bases; J trimming: 3 bases; junction bases outside the gene matches: 6. Germline CDR1 reads SQVTM; CDR2 reads ANQGSEA. In DNA, the CDR3 is TGCAGCGTTGAGGGCGGACTAGGGACAGATACGCAGTATTTT. Translating it yields CSVEGGLGTDTQYF.

The genes are TRBV27 and TRBJ1-4; TRBD1 agrees at 12 bases. CDR1 and CDR2 (germline): MNHEY, SMNVEV (reference sequence). This CDR3 region has 19 residues. With 1 base clipped from V and 4 bases from J, the junction kept 10 bases outside the gene matches. CDR3: CASSLFQRGQGANNEKLFF. The CDR3, as DNA: TGTGCCAGCAGTTTATTTCAGCGGGGACAGGGGGCGAATAATGAAAAACTGTTTTTT.

The chain joins TRBV7-6 to TRBJ2-1; D ambiguous. The CDR3 sequence is 12 residues long. The V and J ends lost 1 base and 9 bases respectively, with 7 bases between them. Germline V lookup: CDR1 SGHVS, CDR2 FNYEAQ. In nucleotides, the CDR3 is TGTGCCAGCAGCTTAGTGGGCCGTGAGCAGTTCTTC. Translation gives CASSLVGREQFF.

V is TRBV11-3 and J is TRBJ2-5; TRBD2 might be the D (5 bases). Trimming stripped 5 bases from V and 4 bases from J, with 11 bases between. The CDR3 is made up of 13 amino acids. Germline V gene data show CDR1 as SGHNT and CDR2 as YENEEA. The CDR3 loop reads CASSPRSGETQYF. The CDR3 DNA sequence: TGTGCCAGCAGCCCCCGGAGCGGAGAGACCCAGTACTTC.

This chain links TRBV6-1 with TRBJ2-1; the D is unclear. V was cut by 2 bases and J by 4 bases, with 6 bases left in between. The CDR3 length is 13 residues. The V gene's germline CDR1 is MNHNS and CDR2 SASEGT. CDR3 in amino acids: CASSEIQYNEQFF. In DNA, the CDR3 is TGTGCCAGCAGTGAAATACAGTACAATGAGCAGTTCTTC.

The rearrangement links TRBV28 to TRBJ2-7; tentatively, D is TRBD2 (7 bases). The CDR3 is made up of 14 amino acids. The ends were cut back, 5 bases at V and 3 bases at J, with 14 bases in the middle. Germline V gene data show CDR1 as MDHEN and CDR2 as SYDVKM. This CDR3 reads CASSPGGGYYEQYF. CDR3 coding DNA: TGTGCCAGCAGTCCTGGCGGGGGCTACTACGAGCAGTACTTC.

The chain carries TRBV19 and TRBJ2-7; a weak D match, TRBD2 (5 bases). The CDR3 totals 16 residues. CDR1 is LNHDA, CDR2 SQIVND, per germline (reference sequence). The V end lost 3 bases, the J end lost 0 bases, and 15 bases lay between the germline ends. The CDR3 loop reads CASSIRPRGYSYEQYF. Written as DNA, the CDR3 is TGTGCCAGTAGTATCCGCCCCCGAGGGTACTCCTACGAGCAGTACTTC. Based on the CDR3 plus reference TRBV19 and TRBJ2-7, the full variable domain is DGGITQSPKYLFRKEGQNVTLSCEQNLNHDAMYWYRQDPGQGLRLIYYSQIVNDFQKGDIAEGYSVSREKKESFPLTVTSAQKNPTAFYLCASSIRPRGYSYEQYFGPGTRLTVT.

This chain joins TRBV5-8 and TRBJ2-1, with TRBD2 matching over 8 bases. Germline V gene lookup returns CDR1 SGHTS and CDR2 YDEGEE. The CDR3 covers 17 residues. J was trimmed by 5 bases and V by 3 bases; bases with no gene match: 13. The CDR3 region is CASSSYRTSGRNNEQFF. CDR3 DNA: TGTGCCAGCAGCTCATACCGTACTAGCGGTCGTAACAATGAGCAGTTCTTC.

This clone was counted once. The chain has TRBV18 and TRBJ2-7; weak D call: TRBD1 (6 bases). V lost 0 bases, J lost 7 bases, and 13 bases lay in between. There are 14 residues in the CDR3. CDR1 is KGHSH and CDR2 is LQKENI in the germline V gene. For the CDR3, the DNA is TGTGCCAGCTCACCACCGGCAGGGGTGAGGGAGCAGTACTTC. Its protein is CASSPPAGVREQYF.

The J gene is TRBJ1-1, the V gene TRBV29-1; tentative D call: TRBD1 (5 bases). Germline values: CDR1 SQVTM, CDR2 ANQGSEA. The V gene lost 4 bases and the J gene lost 7 bases, with 31 bases spanning the gap. This CDR3 has 18 residues. This CDR3 reads CSVVIQTAHSSLQGEAFF. DNA of the CDR3: TGCAGCGTTGTGATCCAAACGGCCCACTCCAGCCTTCAGGGTGAAGCTTTCTTT.

V usage is TRBV27 and J usage is TRBJ2-2; 7 bases map to TRBD1. The CDR3 has 13 residues. The J segment lost 6 bases and the V segment lost 7 bases, leaving 5 bases of the junction unmatched. The germline V gene encodes CDR1 MNHEY and CDR2 SMNVEV (reference sequence). CDR3 DNA: TGTGCCAGCACTACAGGGGCACCCGGGGAGCTGTTTTTT. This sequence encodes CASTTGAPGELFF.

The chain uses TRBV5-4 and TRBJ2-1; tentative D call: TRBD2 (6 bases). CDR3 length: 13 amino acids. Germline V gene lookup returns CDR1 SGHNT and CDR2 YYREEE (reference sequence). Deletions cut 5 bases from V and 6 bases from J, with 12 bases between. The chain's CDR3 is CASSIDGGNEQFF. For the CDR3, the DNA is TGTGCCAGCAGTATTGACGGGGGCAATGAGCAGTTCTTC. The full variable domain, in which reference TRBV5-4 and TRBJ2-1 provide the parts outside the CDR3, is ETGVTQSPTHLIKTRGQQVTLRCSSQSGHNTVSWYQQALGQGPQFIFQYYREEENGRGNFPPRFSGLQFPNYSSELNVNALELDDSALYLCASSIDGGNEQFFGPGTRLTVL.

V and J are TRBV6-1 and TRBJ2-1; 8 positions match TRBD2. Germline loops: CDR1 MNHNS, CDR2 SASEGT. V lost 7 bases and J lost 4; bases outside the gene matches: 6. This CDR3 region has 14 residues. The CDR3 here is CASTSGSWYNEQFF. The CDR3 DNA is TGTGCCAGCACCAGCGGGAGTTGGTACAATGAGCAGTTCTTC.

This chain's CDR3 is CASSQGEASTDTQYF. The CDR3 DNA reads as TGCGCCAGCAGCCAAGGGGAGGCTAGCACAGATACGCAGTATTTT. This sequence joins TRBV4-3 and TRBJ2-3; tentative D call: TRBD2 (6 bases). Trimming left V 1 base short and J 0 bases short, with 8 bases between. The CDR3 extends over 15 amino acids. CDR1 LGHNA and CDR2 YSLEER come from the germline V gene.

The J gene is TRBJ2-1, the V gene TRBV27; maybe TRBD2 (5 bases). The ends were cut back, 5 bases at V and 0 bases at J, with 14 bases in the middle. Germline V gene data show CDR1 as MNHEY and CDR2 as SMNVEV (reference sequence). This CDR3 is 16 amino acids long. CDR3 sequence: CASSAVGGHSYNEQFF. The CDR3 region has the DNA TGTGCCAGCAGTGCGGTTGGCGGGCACTCCTACAATGAGCAGTTCTTC.

This clone occurred once. The rearrangement uses TRBV7-6 and TRBJ2-2; possibly TRBD1 for D (5 bases). Germline V gene lookup returns CDR1 SGHVS and CDR2 FNYEAQ. CDR3 length: 14 amino acids. The germline V and J ends were trimmed by 3 bases and 4 bases, with 9 bases remaining between them. In DNA form, the CDR3 reads TGTGCCAGCAGCTTCTTAGGGGTCACCGGGGAGCTGTTTTTT. This codes for CASSFLGVTGELFF. The complete variable domain, with remaining parts taken from reference TRBV7-6 and TRBJ2-2, reads GAGVSQSPRYKVTKRGQDVALRCDPISGHVSLYWYRQALGQGPEFLTYFNYEAQQDKSGLPNDRFSAERPEGSISTLTIQRTEQRDSAMYRCASSFLGVTGELFFGEGSRLTVL.

This sequence joins TRBV27 and TRBJ1-2; TRBD1 agrees at 7 bases. Losses at the gene ends were 3 bases for V and 4 bases for J; bases not matched to a gene: 8. Looked up from germline, CDR1 is MNHEY and CDR2 is SMNVEV (reference sequence). The length of the CDR3 is 15 residues. The DNA of the CDR3 is TGTGCCAGCAGTTTCCTGCCGGGACAGAGCTATGGCTACACCTTC. Encoded protein: CASSFLPGQSYGYTF.

This clone has more than one count but fewer than ten. The rearrangement uses TRBV5-1 and TRBJ2-2; D gene uncertain. CDR1 and CDR2 (germline): SGHRS, YFSETQ. The CDR3 sequence is 14 residues long. V lost 0 bases to trimming and J lost 5 bases, with 8 bases between them. Written as DNA, the CDR3 is TGCGCCAGCAGCTTGGGCAGGCAGACCGGGGAGCTGTTTTTT. Translated, it gives CASSLGRQTGELFF.

The CDR3: CASRQDRDFTDTQYF. The DNA for the CDR3 is TGTGCCAGCAGGCAAGACAGAGACTTCACAGATACGCAGTATTTT. V is TRBV6-5 and J is TRBJ2-3, with TRBD1 as a possible D gene (5 bases). The CDR3 has 15 amino acids. V dropped 6 bases and J dropped 2 bases, with 15 bases sitting between them. CDR1 is MNHEY and CDR2 is SVGAGI in the germline V gene.